The 7 T cell receptor beta chains below all came from one sample that was sequenced in a study of CD8+ T cells in alopecia areata. Investigators isolated RNA and reverse transcribed it into cDNA to act as the sequencing template. Clones were read by immunoSEQ multiplex PCR, and TCRdb kept only the in-frame ones, dropping some. The sample includes about 180,000 clones, roughly 60% of them seen just once. The sample in question was CD4+ T cells sorted from blood, obtained at week 0. These receptors came from a human donor with alopecia areata.

This clone showed up just a few times. The chain is built from TRBV15 and TRBJ2-3, with D possibly being TRBD2 (5 bases). CDR3 length: 16 amino acids. V lost 7 bases, J lost 4 bases, and 21 bases lay in between. Germline V CDR1 and CDR2: LNHNV, YYDKDF (reference sequence). This CDR3 is CATKSGGRPQPDTQYF. CDR3 bases: TGTGCCACCAAATCAGGCGGGCGCCCACAACCAGATACGCAGTATTTT.

Regarding this clone: Other DNA sequences in the sample encode the same CDR3. The chain links TRBV30 to TRBJ2-5; the D call may be TRBD1 or TRBD2 (5 bases each). The germline V and J ends were trimmed by 0 bases and 4 bases, with 6 bases remaining between them. Per germline, CDR1 GTSNPN and CDR2 SVGIG (reference sequence). The length of the CDR3 is 12 residues. The CDR3 sequence: CAWSVGGETQYF. The CDR3 region has the DNA TGTGCCTGGAGTGTTGGGGGAGAGACCCAGTACTTC.

The chain combines TRBV10-3 with TRBJ1-2, with a possible D match to TRBD1 (5 bases). CDR3 size: 12 residues. The germline V gene has CDR1 ENHRY and CDR2 SYGVKD. The germline V and J ends were trimmed by 2 bases and 4 bases, with 5 bases remaining between them. The CDR3 sequence: CAISEGAYGYTF. Here the CDR3 DNA reads TGTGCCATCAGTGAGGGGGCCTATGGCTACACCTTC.

V is TRBV7-9 and J is TRBJ1-1; 8 positions agree with TRBD1. The CDR3 contains 13 residues. V dropped 6 bases and J dropped 6; count of bases not matched to a gene: 6. Germline V gene sequence: CDR1 SEHNR, CDR2 FQNEAQ (reference sequence). The CDR3 here is CASSATGGAEAFF. Here the CDR3 DNA reads TGTGCCAGCAGTGCAACAGGGGGAGCTGAAGCTTTCTTT.

A word on this clone: A junction end diverges from the germline sequence, so it may reflect a read error. The genes are TRBV2 and TRBJ2-1; D is tentatively TRBD1 or TRBD2 (6 bases each). The CDR3 runs to 13 residues. CDR1 and CDR2 from the germline V gene are SNHLY and FYNNEI. In DNA form, the CDR3 reads TGTGCCAGCTGGGAGGTAGGGGAGAAAAACAGGGTCTTC. Residues: CASWEVGEKNRVF.

This clone was recorded a few times. The CDR3 DNA reads as TGTGCCAGCAGCTCCCAGCAGGGTCAGCCCCAGCATTTT. Its protein product is CASSSQQGQPQHF. The chain employs TRBV7-2 and TRBJ1-5, with TRBD1 as a possible D gene (5 bases). The V end was cut by 4 bases, the J end by 6 bases, with 10 bases between. Germline CDR1 SGHTA, CDR2 FQGNSA. The CDR3 sequence is 13 residues long.

This chain joins TRBV15 and TRBJ1-2; D call uncertain. CDR3 length: 11 amino acids. V lost 0 bases and J lost 6, with 2 bases in between. Germline V gene sequence: CDR1 LNHNV, CDR2 YYDKDF (reference sequence). The CDR3: CATSRDDGYTF. DNA of the CDR3: TGTGCCACCAGCAGAGACGATGGCTACACCTTC.